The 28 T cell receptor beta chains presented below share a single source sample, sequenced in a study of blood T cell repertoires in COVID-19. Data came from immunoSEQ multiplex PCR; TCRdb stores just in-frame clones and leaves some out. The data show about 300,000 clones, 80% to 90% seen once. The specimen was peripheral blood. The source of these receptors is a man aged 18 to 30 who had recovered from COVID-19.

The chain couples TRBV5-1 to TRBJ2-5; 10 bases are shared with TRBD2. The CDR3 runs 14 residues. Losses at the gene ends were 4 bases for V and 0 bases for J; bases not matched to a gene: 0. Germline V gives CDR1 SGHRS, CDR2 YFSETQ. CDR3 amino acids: CASSLAGDQETQYF. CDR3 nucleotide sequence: TGCGCCAGCAGCCTAGCGGGGGACCAAGAGACCCAGTACTTC.

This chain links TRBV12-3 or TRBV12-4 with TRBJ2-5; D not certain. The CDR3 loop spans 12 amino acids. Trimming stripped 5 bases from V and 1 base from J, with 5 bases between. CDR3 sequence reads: CASSRVQETQYF. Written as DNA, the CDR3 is TGTGCCAGCAGTCGAGTCCAAGAGACCCAGTACTTC.

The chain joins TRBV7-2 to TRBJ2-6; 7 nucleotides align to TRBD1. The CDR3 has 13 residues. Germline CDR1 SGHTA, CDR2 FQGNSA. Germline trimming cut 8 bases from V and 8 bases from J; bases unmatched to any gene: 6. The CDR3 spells CASAGTASNVLTF. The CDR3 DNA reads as TGTGCCAGCGCCGGGACAGCTTCCAACGTCCTGACTTTC. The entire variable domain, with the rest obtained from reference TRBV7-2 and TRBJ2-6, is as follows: GAGVSQSPSNKVTEKGKDVELRCDPISGHTALYWYRQSLGQGLEFLIYFQGNSAPDKSGLPSDRFSAERTGGSVSTLTIQRTQQEDSAVYLCASAGTASNVLTFGAGSRLTVL.

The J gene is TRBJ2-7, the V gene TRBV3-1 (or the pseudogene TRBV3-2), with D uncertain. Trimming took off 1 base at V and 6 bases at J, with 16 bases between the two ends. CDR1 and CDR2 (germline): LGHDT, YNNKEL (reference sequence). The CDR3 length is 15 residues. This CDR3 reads CASSQGASLVGEQYF. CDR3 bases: TGTGCCAGCAGCCAAGGGGCCAGTTTAGTCGGCGAGCAGTACTTC.

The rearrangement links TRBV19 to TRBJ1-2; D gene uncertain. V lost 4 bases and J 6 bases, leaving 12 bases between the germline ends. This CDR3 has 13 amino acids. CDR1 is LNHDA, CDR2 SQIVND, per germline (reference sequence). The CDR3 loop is CASSTYSGDGYTF. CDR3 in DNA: TGTGCCAGTAGTACCTACTCCGGGGATGGCTACACCTTC.

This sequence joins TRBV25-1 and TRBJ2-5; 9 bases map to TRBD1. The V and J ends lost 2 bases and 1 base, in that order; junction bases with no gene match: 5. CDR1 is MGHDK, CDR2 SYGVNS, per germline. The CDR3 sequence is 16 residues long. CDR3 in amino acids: CASSEPGQGRQETQYF. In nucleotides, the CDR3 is TGTGCCAGCAGTGAACCGGGACAGGGACGCCAAGAGACCCAGTACTTC.

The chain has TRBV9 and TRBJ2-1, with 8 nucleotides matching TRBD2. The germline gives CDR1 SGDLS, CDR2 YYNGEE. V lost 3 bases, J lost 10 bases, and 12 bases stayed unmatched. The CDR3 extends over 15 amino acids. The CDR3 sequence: CASSGGLAGSWEQFF. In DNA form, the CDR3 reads TGTGCCAGCAGCGGCGGACTAGCCGGGTCTTGGGAGCAGTTCTTC. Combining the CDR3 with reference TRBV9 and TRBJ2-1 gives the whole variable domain DSGVTQTPKHLITATGQRVTLRCSPRSGDLSVYWYQQSLDQGLQFLIQYYNGEERAKGNILERFSAQQFPDLHSELNLSSLELGDSALYFCASSGGLAGSWEQFFGPGTRLTVL.

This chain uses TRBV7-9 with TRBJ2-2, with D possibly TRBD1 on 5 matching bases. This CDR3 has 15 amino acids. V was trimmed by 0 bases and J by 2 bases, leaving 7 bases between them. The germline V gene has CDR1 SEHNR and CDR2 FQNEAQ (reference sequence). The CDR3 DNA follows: TGTGCCAGCAGCTTAGCGGACACTAACACCGGGGAGCTGTTTTTT. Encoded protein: CASSLADTNTGELFF. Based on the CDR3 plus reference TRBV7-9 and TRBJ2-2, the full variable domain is DTGVSQNPRHKITKRGQNVTFRCDPISEHNRLYWYRQTLGQGPEFLTYFQNEAQLEKSRLLSDRFSAERPKGSFSTLEIQRTEQGDSAMYLCASSLADTNTGELFFGEGSRLTVL.

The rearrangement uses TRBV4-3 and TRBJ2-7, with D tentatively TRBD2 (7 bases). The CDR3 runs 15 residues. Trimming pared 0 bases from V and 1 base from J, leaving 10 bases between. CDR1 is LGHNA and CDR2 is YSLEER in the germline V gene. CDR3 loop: CASSQDGGPSYEQYF. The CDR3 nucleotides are TGCGCCAGCAGCCAAGACGGGGGGCCGTCCTACGAGCAGTACTTC.

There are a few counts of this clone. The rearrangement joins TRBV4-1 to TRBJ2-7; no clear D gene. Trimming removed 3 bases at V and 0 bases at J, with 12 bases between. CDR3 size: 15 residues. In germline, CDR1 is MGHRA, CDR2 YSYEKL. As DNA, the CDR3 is TGCGCCAGCAGCCACAGACACCCGAGCTCCTACGAGCAGTACTTC. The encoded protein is CASSHRHPSSYEQYF.

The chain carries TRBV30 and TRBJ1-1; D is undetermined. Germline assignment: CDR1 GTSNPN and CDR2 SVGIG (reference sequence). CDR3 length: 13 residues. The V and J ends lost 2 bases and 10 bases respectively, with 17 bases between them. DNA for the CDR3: TGTGCCTGGAGTAGCTCGGGTGTCGAGAGAGCTTTCTTT. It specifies CAWSSSGVERAFF.

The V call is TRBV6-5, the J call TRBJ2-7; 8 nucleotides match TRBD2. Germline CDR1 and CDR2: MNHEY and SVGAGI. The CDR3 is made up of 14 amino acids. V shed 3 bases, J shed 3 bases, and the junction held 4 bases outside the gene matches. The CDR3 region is CASSYSREVYEQYF. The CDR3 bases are TGTGCCAGCAGTTATTCGCGGGAGGTCTACGAGCAGTACTTC.

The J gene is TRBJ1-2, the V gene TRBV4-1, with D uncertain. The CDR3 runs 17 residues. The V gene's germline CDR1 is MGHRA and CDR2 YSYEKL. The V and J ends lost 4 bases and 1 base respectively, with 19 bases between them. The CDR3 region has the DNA TGCGCCAGCAGCCCTATATTCCGAGGCAGCAATAACTATGGCTACACCTTC. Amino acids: CASSPIFRGSNNYGYTF.

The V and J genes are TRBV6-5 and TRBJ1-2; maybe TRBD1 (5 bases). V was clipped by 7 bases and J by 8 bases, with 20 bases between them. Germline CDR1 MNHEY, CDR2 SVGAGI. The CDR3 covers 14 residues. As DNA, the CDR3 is TGTGCCAGCACGCCCCTTGCAGGGCTTGGGGGCTACACCTTC. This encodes CASTPLAGLGGYTF.

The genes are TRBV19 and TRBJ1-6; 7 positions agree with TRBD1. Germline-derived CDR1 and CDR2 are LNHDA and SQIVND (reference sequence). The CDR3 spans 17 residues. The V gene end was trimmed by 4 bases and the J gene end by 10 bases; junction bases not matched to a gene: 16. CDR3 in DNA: TGTGCCAGTAGTAATGTCCGGCAGGGGGGCTTTGGGTCACCCCTCCACTTT. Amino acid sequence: CASSNVRQGGFGSPLHF. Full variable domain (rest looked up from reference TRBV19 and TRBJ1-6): DGGITQSPKYLFRKEGQNVTLSCEQNLNHDAMYWYRQDPGQGLRLIYYSQIVNDFQKGDIAEGYSVSREKKESFPLTVTSAQKNPTAFYLCASSNVRQGGFGSPLHFGNGTRLTVT.

The CDR3 DNA follows: TGTGCCAGCAGCTTGACAGAGAATGAGCAGTTCTTC. This translates into CASSLTENEQFF. The gene calls are TRBV5-4 and TRBJ2-1; D gene uncertain. Germline CDR1 is SGHNT and CDR2 is YYREEE (reference sequence). V lost 1 base and J lost 7, with 6 bases in between. CDR3 length equals 12 residues.

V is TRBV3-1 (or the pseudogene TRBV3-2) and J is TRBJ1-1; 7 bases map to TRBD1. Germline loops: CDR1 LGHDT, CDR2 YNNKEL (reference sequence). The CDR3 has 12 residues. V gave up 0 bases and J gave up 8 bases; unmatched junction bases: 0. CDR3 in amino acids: CASSQEDREAFF. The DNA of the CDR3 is TGTGCCAGCAGCCAAGAGGACAGGGAAGCTTTCTTT.

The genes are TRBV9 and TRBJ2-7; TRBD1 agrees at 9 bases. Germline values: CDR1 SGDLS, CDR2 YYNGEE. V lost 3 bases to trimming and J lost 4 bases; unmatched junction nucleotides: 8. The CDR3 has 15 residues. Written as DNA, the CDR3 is TGTGCCAGCAGCGCCGGTCCGGGACAGGGTTACGAGCAGTACTTC. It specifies CASSAGPGQGYEQYF.

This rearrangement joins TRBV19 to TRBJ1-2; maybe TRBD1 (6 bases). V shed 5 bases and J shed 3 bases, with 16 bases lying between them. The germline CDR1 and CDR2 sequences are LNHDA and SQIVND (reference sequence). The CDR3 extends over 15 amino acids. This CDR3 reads CASSLGGQPHYGYTF. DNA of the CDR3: TGTGCCAGTAGTTTGGGGGGGCAGCCCCACTATGGCTACACCTTC.

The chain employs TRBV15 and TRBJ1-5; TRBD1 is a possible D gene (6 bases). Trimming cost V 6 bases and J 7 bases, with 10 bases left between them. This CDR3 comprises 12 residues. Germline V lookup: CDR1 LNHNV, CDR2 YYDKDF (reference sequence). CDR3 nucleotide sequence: TGTGCCACCAGACAGGGTCAACAGCCCCAGCATTTT. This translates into CATRQGQQPQHF.

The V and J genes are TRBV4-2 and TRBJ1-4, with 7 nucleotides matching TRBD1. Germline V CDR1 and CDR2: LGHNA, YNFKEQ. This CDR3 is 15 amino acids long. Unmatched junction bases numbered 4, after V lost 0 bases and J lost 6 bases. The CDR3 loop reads CASSQEGTDYEKLFF. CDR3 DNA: TGTGCCAGCAGCCAAGAAGGGACAGACTATGAAAAACTGTTTTTT.

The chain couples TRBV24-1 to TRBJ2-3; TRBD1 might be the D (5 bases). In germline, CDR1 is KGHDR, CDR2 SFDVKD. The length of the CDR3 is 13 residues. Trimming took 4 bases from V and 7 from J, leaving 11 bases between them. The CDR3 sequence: CATSEPDSHTQYF. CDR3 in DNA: TGTGCCACCAGTGAACCCGACAGCCATACGCAGTATTTT.

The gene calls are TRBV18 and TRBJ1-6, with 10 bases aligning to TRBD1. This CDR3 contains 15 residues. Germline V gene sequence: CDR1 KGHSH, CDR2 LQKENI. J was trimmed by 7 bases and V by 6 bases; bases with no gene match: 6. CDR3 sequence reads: CASSLGDRGNSPLHF. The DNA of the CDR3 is TGTGCCAGCTCCCTTGGGGACAGGGGAAATTCACCCCTCCACTTT.

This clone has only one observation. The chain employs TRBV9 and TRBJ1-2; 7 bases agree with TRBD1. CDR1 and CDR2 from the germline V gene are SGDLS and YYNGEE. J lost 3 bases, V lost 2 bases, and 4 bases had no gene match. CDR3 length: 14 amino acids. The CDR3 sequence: CASSVRDRDYGYTF. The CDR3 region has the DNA TGTGCCAGCAGCGTTAGAGACAGGGACTATGGCTACACCTTC.

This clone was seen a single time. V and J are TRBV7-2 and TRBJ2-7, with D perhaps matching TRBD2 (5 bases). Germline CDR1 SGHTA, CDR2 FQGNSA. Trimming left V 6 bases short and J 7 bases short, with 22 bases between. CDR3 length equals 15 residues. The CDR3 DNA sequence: TGTGCCAGCAGTCCTTACCTCCCGAGGGTTTTAGAGCAGTACTTC. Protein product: CASSPYLPRVLEQYF. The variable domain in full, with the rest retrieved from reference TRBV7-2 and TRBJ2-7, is GAGVSQSPSNKVTEKGKDVELRCDPISGHTALYWYRQSLGQGLEFLIYFQGNSAPDKSGLPSDRFSAERTGGSVSTLTIQRTQQEDSAVYLCASSPYLPRVLEQYFGPGTRLTVT.

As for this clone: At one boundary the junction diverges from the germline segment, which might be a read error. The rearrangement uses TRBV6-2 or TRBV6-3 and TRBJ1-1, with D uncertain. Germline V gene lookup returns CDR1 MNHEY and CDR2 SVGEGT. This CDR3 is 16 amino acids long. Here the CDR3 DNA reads TGTGCCAGCAGCCGACTTGGGTCAGCTATGAACACTGAAGTTTTCTTT. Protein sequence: CASSRLGSAMNTEVFF.

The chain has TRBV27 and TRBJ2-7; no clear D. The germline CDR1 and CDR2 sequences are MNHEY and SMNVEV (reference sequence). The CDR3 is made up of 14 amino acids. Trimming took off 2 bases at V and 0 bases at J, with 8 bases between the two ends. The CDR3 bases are TGTGCCAGCAGTTTAAGTGCTAACTCCTACGAGCAGTACTTC. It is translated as CASSLSANSYEQYF.

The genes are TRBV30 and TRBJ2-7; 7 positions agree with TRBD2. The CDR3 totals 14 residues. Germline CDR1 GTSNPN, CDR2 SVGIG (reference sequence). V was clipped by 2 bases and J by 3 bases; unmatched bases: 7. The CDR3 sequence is CAWSIPGDYYEQYF. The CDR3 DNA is TGTGCCTGGAGTATACCCGGGGACTACTACGAGCAGTACTTC.